By sample share, the clone carrying this T cell receptor (beta chain) is large. Its antigen is still unknown. A mixed TRB-A/B primer pool amplified rearranged TRB by multiplex touch-down PCR. MiXCR, applied by TCRdb to the multiplex PCR reads, yields one record per CDR3 protein. The sample includes 2,000 to 2,500 distinct CDR3 sequences, about 25% of them seen just once. The sample is drawn from a study of T cell repertoires in aging, cancer and after chemotherapy. Peripheral blood genomic DNA, not sorted cells or RNA, was the template. Trimming removed 8 bases from V and 4 bases from J, with 17 bases in between. This CDR3 has 13 residues. The germline V gene has CDR1 SQVTM and CDR2 ANQGSEA. Study-wide findings and caveats: In each cancer cohort, median generation probability increased across chemotherapy, suggesting thymic output rebounded.

The sequence came from a human donor with a solid tumor. The chain carries TRBV29-1 and TRBJ1-2; weak D call: TRBD1 (6 bases). The sample comprised blood. In nucleotides, the CDR3 is TGCAGCTCAAACTCGGGACAATCCTATGGCTACACCTTC. Amino acid sequence: CSSNSGQSYGYTF.